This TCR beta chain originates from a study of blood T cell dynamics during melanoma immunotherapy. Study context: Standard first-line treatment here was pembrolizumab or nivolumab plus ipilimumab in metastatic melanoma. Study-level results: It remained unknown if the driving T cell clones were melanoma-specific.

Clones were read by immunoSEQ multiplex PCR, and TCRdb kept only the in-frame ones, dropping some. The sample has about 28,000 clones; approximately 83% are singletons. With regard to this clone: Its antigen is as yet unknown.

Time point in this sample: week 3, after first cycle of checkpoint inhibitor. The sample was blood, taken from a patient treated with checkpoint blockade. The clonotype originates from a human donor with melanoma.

CDR3 in DNA: TGTGCCAGCAGTGAACTAGCGGGGGAGACCGGGGAGCTGTTTTTT. Encoded protein: CASSELAGETGELFF. The V and J genes are TRBV6-4 and TRBJ2-2, with 11 positions matching TRBD2. Per the germline V gene, CDR1 is MRHNA and CDR2 is SNTAGT. The CDR3 extends over 15 amino acids. J lost 5 bases, V lost 3 bases, and 2 bases had no gene match.